This TCR beta chain was documented in a study of shared clonotypes between healthy human individuals. As for the study in general: Participating donors consisted of a couple of women and three men aged 18 to 49.

As for this clone: Its antigen is still unknown.

The study, taken as a whole, reports: The study drew on few donors, limiting represented genetic and exposure-history diversity.

There are 15 residues in the CDR3. The ends were cut back, 1 base at V and 5 bases at J, with 12 bases in the middle. Looked up from germline, CDR1 is SGHTA and CDR2 is FQGTGA. Adult Caucasians living in Nashville, Tennessee made up all of the donors. The authors' processing: There were no quality scores in the junction-only immunoSEQ sequences, so filtering differed. Data came from immunoSEQ multiplex PCR; TCRdb stores just in-frame clones and leaves some out. The V and J calls and clone size are taken from that table; D and trimming were inferred from the DNA. This table has some 530,000 clones, 70% to 80% appearing once.

Sequencing was done on a sample of PBMCs. This receptor was taken from a woman between 35 and 50 years old in good health. Some clones in this sample may be carry-over from other donors' samples. The gene calls are TRBV7-3 and TRBJ2-1, with a possible D match to TRBD2 (6 bases). The CDR3 DNA reads TGTGCCAGCAGCTTAATGGCGGGATCCCACAATGAGCAGTTCTTC. This gives the protein CASSLMAGSHNEQFF. The variable domain in full, completed from reference TRBV7-3 and TRBJ2-1, reads GAGVSQTPSNKVTEKGKYVELRCDPISGHTALYWYRQSLGQGPEFLIYFQGTGAADDSGLPNDRFFAVRPEGSVSTLKIQRTERGDSAVYLCASSLMAGSHNEQFFGPGTRLTVL.